These 9 T cell receptor beta chains originate from one sample sequenced in a study of control samples from healthy donors and cancer patients. The assay was immunoSEQ multiplex PCR, and TCRdb's table has in-frame clones only and misses some. The table includes over 100,000 clones, 90% detected once. Source material: blood. These receptors came from a human donor in good health. The donor label of this sample is uncertain.

This clone came up once. The chain couples TRBV19 to TRBJ1-5; D is possibly TRBD1 (6 bases). Trimming shortened V by 3 bases and J by 4 bases, and 10 bases separated the two germline ends. Germline-derived CDR1 and CDR2 are LNHDA and SQIVND (reference sequence). The CDR3 extends over 14 amino acids. DNA of the CDR3: TGTGCCAGTAGTATTCCGGACAGAAATCAGCCCCAGCATTTT. Amino acid sequence: CASSIPDRNQPQHF. The full variable domain, with the rest looked up from reference TRBV19 and TRBJ1-5, is DGGITQSPKYLFRKEGQNVTLSCEQNLNHDAMYWYRQDPGQGLRLIYYSQIVNDFQKGDIAEGYSVSREKKESFPLTVTSAQKNPTAFYLCASSIPDRNQPQHFGDGTRLSIL.

The V and J genes are TRBV19 and TRBJ1-5, with TRBD1 as a possible D gene (6 bases). Germline CDR1 LNHDA, CDR2 SQIVND (reference sequence). V gave up 9 bases and J gave up 1 base, with 13 bases separating them. This CDR3 contains 14 residues. The CDR3 loop reads CASQDRRSNQPQHF. The CDR3 nucleotides are TGTGCCAGCCAAGACAGGCGGAGCAATCAGCCCCAGCATTTT.

The chain couples TRBV12-5 to TRBJ1-2; tentatively, D is TRBD1 (5 bases). Germline assignment: CDR1 LGHNT and CDR2 FRNRAP. Trimming removed 9 bases at V and 1 base at J, with 21 bases between. CDR3 size: 16 residues. The CDR3 reads CASASRTSIINYGYTF. CDR3 DNA sequence: TGTGCTAGCGCTTCTCGGACAAGCATTATTAACTATGGCTACACCTTC.

V gene TRBV6-2 or TRBV6-3 combines with J gene TRBJ1-1; D is unresolved. The V end lost 0 bases, the J end lost 4 bases, and 9 bases lay between the germline ends. This CDR3 is built from 14 residues. Germline V lookup: CDR1 MNHEY, CDR2 SVGEGT. The chain's CDR3 is CASSYSISGTEAFF. The CDR3 nucleotides read TGTGCCAGCAGTTACTCGATCTCTGGCACTGAAGCTTTCTTT.

Concerning this clone: This same CDR3 is encoded by further DNA sequences in the sample. The chain links TRBV5-1 to TRBJ2-3, with 12 bases matching TRBD1. This CDR3 region has 18 residues. J lost 14 bases, V lost 4 bases, and 23 bases had no gene match. Germline CDR1 SGHRS, CDR2 YFSETQ. CDR3 bases: TGCGCCAGCAGCGCAGGGGGACAGGGGGCTAAGTGGGGGTCCAGACGGTATTTT. Translated: CASSAGGQGAKWGSRRYF.

The rearrangement joins TRBV9 to TRBJ1-3, with D tentatively TRBD1 (5 bases). CDR1 SGDLS and CDR2 YYNGEE come from the germline V gene. The germline V and J ends were trimmed by 3 bases and 4 bases, with 14 bases remaining between them. This CDR3 region has 15 residues. The CDR3 is CASSAGGVPGNTIYF. The CDR3 DNA follows: TGTGCCAGCAGCGCTGGGGGGGTACCGGGAAACACCATATATTTT.

The chain joins TRBV24-1 to TRBJ1-2, with no clear D. Trimming took 7 bases from V and 8 from J, leaving 19 bases between them. The CDR3 runs to 14 residues. Germline assignment: CDR1 KGHDR and CDR2 SFDVKD. For the CDR3, the DNA is TGTGCCACCAGACCGGACGGTAAAAATAGCGGCTACACCTTC. Translation: CATRPDGKNSGYTF.

This chain connects TRBV6-5 to TRBJ2-3, with D hard to call. The CDR3 is 15 residues long. Per the germline V gene, CDR1 is MNHEY and CDR2 is SVGAGI. The V end lost 7 bases, the J end lost 3 bases, and 17 bases lay between the germline ends. The chain's CDR3 is CASTLPARRTDTQYF. The CDR3 coding sequence is TGTGCCAGCACCCTACCAGCGAGGAGAACAGATACGCAGTATTTT.

This chain joins TRBV5-6 and TRBJ1-1, with a tentative D call TRBD1 (5 bases). The V gene's germline CDR1 is SGHDT and CDR2 YYEEEE. The ends were cut back, 1 base at V and 1 base at J, with 8 bases in the middle. The CDR3 totals 14 residues. The CDR3 DNA sequence: TGTGCCAGCAGCTTGTGGGGGTCGAACACTGAAGCTTTCTTT. This codes for CASSLWGSNTEAFF.